The 29 T cell receptor beta chains listed next were all sequenced from one sample in a study of shared clonotypes between healthy human individuals. Sequenced by immunoSEQ multiplex PCR; TCRdb stores in-frame clones only, minus some. The table lists roughly 2.2 million clones, around 90% of them singletons, with 0.37% in the top ten. Source material: naive CD4+ T cells from PBMCs. Subset of the sample: CD45RA+ positively selected. The receptor set was obtained from a young man in good health. Some clones in this sample may be carry-over from other donors' samples.

The J gene is TRBJ2-3, the V gene TRBV10-3; 9 nucleotides agree with TRBD1. V lost 5 bases and J lost 2; bases outside the gene matches: 5. Germline CDR1 is ENHRY and CDR2 is SYGVKD. The CDR3 totals 15 residues. CDR3 amino acids: CAISPGQGDTDTQYF. The DNA of the CDR3 is TGTGCCATCAGTCCGGGACAGGGAGACACAGATACGCAGTATTTT.

This chain links TRBV6-5 with TRBJ1-2, with 8 bases aligning to TRBD1. In germline, CDR1 is MNHEY, CDR2 SVGAGI. The CDR3 contains 13 residues. V lost 10 bases to trimming and J lost 4 bases; unmatched junction nucleotides: 8. This CDR3 is CATRTGSSYGYTF. The CDR3 region has the DNA TGTGCCACCAGGACAGGGTCGAGCTATGGCTACACCTTC.

This clone came up once. The V call is TRBV7-8, the J call TRBJ1-1; D is undetermined. Germline CDR1 is SGHVS and CDR2 is FQNEAQ. The CDR3 runs 14 residues. Trimming shortened V by 3 bases and J by 1 base, and 9 bases separated the two germline ends. Written as DNA, the CDR3 is TGTGCCAGCAGCTTCTTCATGGGGAACACTGAAGCTTTCTTT. Encoded protein: CASSFFMGNTEAFF.

The gene calls are TRBV30 and TRBJ2-4; D assignment may be TRBD1 or TRBD2 (5 bases each). CDR1 and CDR2 from the germline V gene are GTSNPN and SVGIG (reference sequence). With 4 bases removed from V and 6 bases from J, the gap between germline ends came to 13 bases. The CDR3 totals 13 residues. The CDR3 coding sequence is TGTGCCTGGAATACCGGGACGGGAAACATTCAGTACTTC. Translating gives CAWNTGTGNIQYF. Combining the CDR3 with reference TRBV30 and TRBJ2-4 gives the whole variable domain SQTIHQWPATLVQPVGSPLSLECTVEGTSNPNLYWYRQAAGRGLQLLFYSVGIGQISSEVPQNLSASRPQDRQFILSSKKLLLSDSGFYLCAWNTGTGNIQYFGAGTRLSVL.

The rearrangement uses TRBV5-1 and TRBJ2-3; the D is unclear. Trimming took 1 base from V and 6 from J, leaving 12 bases between them. The CDR3 loop spans 14 amino acids. Germline CDR1 SGHRS, CDR2 YFSETQ. In DNA form, the CDR3 reads TGCGCCAGCAGCTTGCAGGATCAGGCCGATACGCAGTATTTT. This translates into CASSLQDQADTQYF. Full variable domain (missing parts from reference TRBV5-1 and TRBJ2-3): KAGVTQTPRYLIKTRGQQVTLSCSPISGHRSVSWYQQTPGQGLQFLFEYFSETQRNKGNFPGRFSGRQFSNSRSEMNVSTLELGDSALYLCASSLQDQADTQYFGPGTRLTVL.

The chain carries TRBV6-5 and TRBJ2-7, with D tentatively TRBD1 (7 bases). Trimming cost V 5 bases and J 2 bases, with 13 bases left between them. This CDR3 comprises 14 residues. Per the germline V gene, CDR1 is MNHEY and CDR2 is SVGAGI. CDR3 sequence: CASSRQGGPYEQYF. The CDR3 DNA is TGTGCCAGCAGTCGACAGGGAGGTCCCTACGAGCAGTACTTC.

This chain joins TRBV19 and TRBJ1-5, with a possible D match to TRBD1 (5 bases). The CDR3 extends over 14 amino acids. Germline loops: CDR1 LNHDA, CDR2 SQIVND (reference sequence). Deletions cut 4 bases from V and 6 bases from J, with 13 bases between. CDR3 region: CASSKGARSQPQHF. The CDR3 DNA is TGTGCCAGTAGTAAAGGGGCGCGGAGTCAGCCCCAGCATTTT.

The table lists this clone with a count of one. This chain uses TRBV6-5 with TRBJ2-5; the match to TRBD2 covers 11 bases. V lost 5 bases to trimming and J lost 5 bases; unmatched junction nucleotides: 4. From germline, CDR1 is MNHEY and CDR2 SVGAGI. This CDR3 spans 14 amino acids. The CDR3 DNA is TGTGCCAGCAGTACTAGCGGGAGTGTTGAGACCCAGTACTTC. Translating it yields CASSTSGSVETQYF.

V and J are TRBV18 and TRBJ2-1, with 8 bases identical to TRBD1. This CDR3 is built from 15 residues. The germline CDR1 and CDR2 sequences are KGHSH and LQKENI. V lost 0 bases and J lost 8; bases outside the gene matches: 6. DNA of the CDR3: TGTGCCAGCTCACCACCGGGGGCAGGGGGCGATGAGCAGTTCTTC. Protein product: CASSPPGAGGDEQFF.

The J gene is TRBJ1-2, the V gene TRBV2; 7 nucleotides line up with TRBD1. Trimming took 1 base from V and 4 from J; bases not matched to a gene: 6. Germline V lookup: CDR1 SNHLY, CDR2 FYNNEI. The CDR3 consists of 15 residues. The CDR3 region is CASSEEGARIYGYTF. CDR3 in DNA: TGTGCCAGCAGTGAAGAGGGGGCGCGTATCTATGGCTACACCTTC.

The rearrangement uses TRBV5-1 and TRBJ1-3; a possible D gene is TRBD1 (6 bases). The CDR3 extends over 14 amino acids. V lost 2 bases and J lost 8, with 14 bases in between. In germline, CDR1 is SGHRS, CDR2 YFSETQ. The CDR3, as DNA: TGCGCCAGCAGCTTACAGGGAGGGCCAGACACCATATATTTT. It yields the protein CASSLQGGPDTIYF.

The CDR3 DNA follows: TGTGCCAGCGTCCCCCATAGCGGGAGGGTAGCAGATACGCAGTATTTT. Its translation: CASVPHSGRVADTQYF. The genes are TRBV6-6 and TRBJ2-3; 11 bases map to TRBD2. The ends lost 8 bases at V and 4 bases at J; junction bases unmatched: 11. Germline values: CDR1 MNHNY, CDR2 SVGAGI (reference sequence). The CDR3 runs to 16 residues.

V and J are TRBV27 and TRBJ2-5; either TRBD1 or TRBD2 may supply D (5 bases each). Trimming cost V 5 bases and J 3 bases, with 13 bases left between them. Germline loops: CDR1 MNHEY, CDR2 SMNVEV (reference sequence). This CDR3 is 14 amino acids long. CDR3 DNA sequence: TGTGCCAGCAGTGCACTGGGGGTGAAAGAGACCCAGTACTTC. Translated, it gives CASSALGVKETQYF.

V gene TRBV2 combines with J gene TRBJ2-7; 8 bases fit TRBD1. The germline CDR1 and CDR2 sequences are SNHLY and FYNNEI. There are 15 residues in the CDR3. V lost 4 bases to trimming and J lost 3 bases; unmatched junction nucleotides: 8. CDR3 in DNA: TGTGCCAGCAGTGCGGAGACAGGGGCACACTACGAGCAGTACTTC. This gives the protein CASSAETGAHYEQYF.

This CDR3 is CASRPLQGNSYEQYF. The CDR3 nucleotides are TGCGCCAGCAGACCGTTACAGGGGAACTCCTACGAGCAGTACTTC. V usage is TRBV5-1 and J usage is TRBJ2-7, with 7 bases identical to TRBD1. Per germline, CDR1 SGHRS and CDR2 YFSETQ. The CDR3 is made up of 15 amino acids. The trim removed 5 bases at V and 0 bases at J, leaving 8 bases unmatched.

The rearrangement links TRBV19 to TRBJ2-1; no clear D gene. The V end lost 6 bases, the J end lost 1 base, and 19 bases lay between the germline ends. Per germline, CDR1 LNHDA and CDR2 SQIVND (reference sequence). The CDR3 covers 17 residues. The CDR3 DNA follows: TGTGCCAGTAGAGGTGAGGAAGGGCTACGATCCTACAATGAGCAGTTCTTC. Translated: CASRGEEGLRSYNEQFF.

The V call is TRBV11-2, the J call TRBJ1-2; 10 bases align to TRBD1. Germline V CDR1 and CDR2: SGHAT, FQNNGV. The CDR3 is 13 residues long. V dropped 5 bases and J dropped 8; count of bases not matched to a gene: 5. Here the CDR3 reads CASSPGTGEGYTF. CDR3 DNA sequence: TGTGCCAGCAGCCCAGGGACAGGGGAAGGCTACACCTTC.

This chain links TRBV29-1 with TRBJ2-1, with D possibly being TRBD2 (6 bases). V lost 4 bases, J lost 6 bases, and 19 bases lay in between. In germline, CDR1 is SQVTM, CDR2 ANQGSEA. The CDR3 loop spans 15 amino acids. The CDR3 spells CSVGFISGVINEQFF. Here the CDR3 DNA reads TGCAGCGTTGGATTTATTAGCGGCGTCATCAATGAGCAGTTCTTC.

CDR3 region: CASAGGWFNYGYTF. In nucleotides, the CDR3 is TGTGCCAGCGCCGGGGGCTGGTTTAACTATGGCTACACCTTC. This chain links TRBV6-1 with TRBJ1-2; possible D gene TRBD1, 6 bases. Germline CDR1 MNHNS, CDR2 SASEGT. V lost 8 bases and J lost 1, with 14 bases in between. The CDR3 is made up of 14 amino acids.

A remark on this clone: Because the CDR3's place on the DNA is in doubt, the DNA is left out and the CDR3 is given as listed by TCRdb. The chain links TRBV21-1 to TRBJ2-3; the table gives TRBD2 as D, unverified against the DNA. TRBV21-1 is a pseudogene locus. Counting both end residues, the CDR3 totals 17 amino acids. CDR3 sequence: CASSPWAGGNRIDTQYF.

CDR3 nucleotides: TGTGCCAGCTCAAAGGACCTTAACTATGGCTACACCTTC. The encoded protein is CASSKDLNYGYTF. The chain employs TRBV18 and TRBJ1-2, with unresolved D. Germline V gene lookup returns CDR1 KGHSH and CDR2 LQKENI. This CDR3 has 13 amino acids. V shed 5 bases and J shed 1 base, with 8 bases lying between them.

The rearrangement links TRBV28 to TRBJ1-4; 10 bases are shared with TRBD1. This CDR3 contains 16 residues. V was pared by 6 bases and J by 7 bases, with 11 bases of the junction left unmatched. Looked up from germline, CDR1 is MDHEN and CDR2 is SYDVKM. CDR3 bases: TGTGCCAGCAGATCCGGACAGGGGGTCTTTCTTGAAAAACTGTTTTTT. Amino acids: CASRSGQGVFLEKLFF.

V gene TRBV6-1 combines with J gene TRBJ2-5, with 7 bases lining up with TRBD1. CDR3 length: 14 amino acids. After removal of 7 bases from V and 5 bases from J, the junction contained 10 bases not matched to a gene. Germline CDR1 is MNHNS and CDR2 is SASEGT. In DNA, the CDR3 is TGTGCCAGCATGCAAGGGGGCGCAGGGGAGACCCAGTACTTC. The encoded protein is CASMQGGAGETQYF.

Concerning this clone: A much larger clonotype is one base distant, so this may be a read error. Within the sample, other DNA sequences also encode this same CDR3. This chain connects TRBV5-4 to TRBJ1-1; D is undetermined. CDR1 and CDR2 (germline): SGHNT, YYREEE (reference sequence). This CDR3 has 13 residues. With 1 base removed from V and 0 bases from J, the gap between germline ends came to 4 bases. The CDR3 is CASSLTVNTEAFF. The CDR3 DNA follows: TGTGCCAGCAGCTTGACGGTGAACACTGAAGCTTTCTTT.

This chain links TRBV6-5 with TRBJ1-2; D ambiguous. The CDR3 has 13 residues. Trimming pared 0 bases from V and 5 bases from J, leaving 7 bases between. CDR1 and CDR2 (germline): MNHEY, SVGAGI. In DNA, the CDR3 is TGTGCCAGCAGTTACTCCTCACCGTATGGCTACACCTTC. Encoded protein: CASSYSSPYGYTF.

The chain carries TRBV18 and TRBJ1-5; D is unclear. Germline V gives CDR1 KGHSH, CDR2 LQKENI. The CDR3 loop spans 15 amino acids. Trimming shortened V by 1 base and J by 1 base, and 8 bases separated the two germline ends. The chain's CDR3 is CASSPLPWSNQPQHF. Here the CDR3 DNA reads TGTGCCAGCTCACCACTCCCATGGAGCAATCAGCCCCAGCATTTT.

V gene TRBV4-3 combines with J gene TRBJ1-5; tentatively, D is TRBD1 (6 bases). Germline V gene lookup returns CDR1 LGHNA and CDR2 YSLEER. V gave up 0 bases and J gave up 7 bases, with 13 bases separating them. The CDR3 is 15 residues long. CDR3 in amino acids: CASSQDHRVGQPQHF. CDR3 nucleotide sequence: TGCGCCAGCAGCCAAGATCACAGGGTTGGACAGCCCCAGCATTTT.

V usage is TRBV6-1 and J usage is TRBJ1-1, with 7 bases matching TRBD1. CDR3 length equals 15 residues. J was trimmed by 4 bases and V by 5 bases; bases with no gene match: 10. CDR1 is MNHNS, CDR2 SASEGT, per germline. The CDR3: CASSRQTGYLTEAFF. The CDR3 nucleotides read TGTGCCAGCAGTCGCCAGACAGGGTATCTCACTGAAGCTTTCTTT.

Regarding this clone: Additional DNA sequences in this sample encode the identical CDR3. This chain links TRBV7-2 with TRBJ1-1; D is unresolved. The CDR3 has 13 residues. Germline CDR1 is SGHTA and CDR2 is FQGNSA. V lost 2 bases and J 4 bases, leaving 8 bases between the germline ends. Here the CDR3 reads CASSLSGGTEAFF. The DNA for the CDR3 is TGTGCCAGCAGCTTAAGTGGAGGCACTGAAGCTTTCTTT.